A selection of T cell receptor beta chains follows, all from one sample in a study of regulatory T cells in long-lasting Graves disease. TCRdb called the multiplex PCR reads again in MiXCR, with one record for every CDR3 protein. The sample lists 440,000 or so distinct CDR3 sequences, 15% seen once, with about a sixth in the top ten. These sequences were also reported in another study, on T cells in Graves' hyperthyroidism and ophthalmopathy.

The specimen was peripheral blood mononuclear cells (PBMCs), collected at new diagnosis, from a patient treated with antithyroid drugs. These receptors were obtained from a woman aged 30 to 39 with Graves disease. Each CDR3 is given with its conserved first and last residue. The D gene is left open where the match is weak. Clone size, where shown, is once, few, many, or a class for clones that have expanded.

many | TRBJ1-1 | TRBD1 | TRBV20-1 | TGCAGTGCTAGAGAGTACAGGGGGCCGACTGAAGCTTTCTTT | CSAREYRGPTEAFF
few | TRBJ2-1 | TRBD2 | TRBV6-2/TRBV6-3 | TGTGCCAGCAGGTCCGGGACTAGTCTCAATGAGCAGTTCTTC | CASRSGTSLNEQFF
many | TRBJ2-1 | TRBD2 | TRBV24-1 | TGTGCCACCAGTGAGGTTGGACTAGCGGGAGGGAATGAGCAGTTCTTC | CATSEVGLAGGNEQFF
NA | TRBJ2-2 | TRBD2 | TRBV29-1 | TGCAGCGTTGCGCGGACTAGCGGGAGGGCCGGGGAGCTGTTTTTT | CSVARTSGRAGELFF
many | TRBJ2-3 | TRBD2 | TRBV27 | TGTGCCAGCAGTTTTCGGTTAGCGGGAGTAAGAGACACGCAGTATTTT | CASSFRLAGVRDTQYF
few | TRBJ1-2 | NA | TRBV20-1 | TGCAGTCCCGAGCAGACCGAAAATAACTATGGCTACACCTTC | CSPEQTENNYGYTF
few | TRBJ2-1 | TRBD2 | TRBV7-3 | TGTGCCAGCAGCTCCCTGGGAGCGGGACCTAACAATGAGCAGTTCTTC | CASSSLGAGPNNEQFF
many | TRBJ2-5 | NA | TRBV3-1 | TGTGCCAGCAGCCAAGGGGAAATGGCGACCCAGTACTTC | CASSQGEMATQYF
few | TRBJ2-6 | NA | TRBV10-3 | TGTGCCATCAGTGAGTCCGGCCAGATCTCTGGGGCCAACGTCCTGACTTTC | CAISESGQISGANVLTF
NA | TRBJ2-7 | TRBD2 | TRBV4-1 | TGCGCCAGCAGCCAAGTTAGCGGGAGGATCTACGAGCAGTACTTC | CASSQVSGRIYEQYF
many | TRBJ2-5 | NA | TRBV29-1 | TGCAGCGTTGAAGAGGACAGATCTCGGGCCCAGTACTTC | CSVEEDRSRAQYF
NA | TRBJ1-5 | NA | TRBV11-2 | TGTGCCAGCAGCTTAGAGAGTAGGGATCAGCCCCAGCATTTT | CASSLESRDQPQHF
NA | TRBJ1-1 | NA | TRBV19 | TGTGCCAGTAGTGTCACCTCCAATTTGGGTACTGAAGCTTTCTTT | CASSVTSNLGTEAFF
NA | TRBJ2-5 | NA | TRBV4-1 | TGCGCCAGCAGCCAAGTGGGGCGATCAGCGAAGACCCAGTACTTC | CASSQVGRSAKTQYF
many | TRBJ2-5 | TRBD2 | TRBV6-5 | TGTGCCAGCAGTTACGGCCCTCTAGCGGGAGAAGAGACCCAGTACTTC | CASSYGPLAGEETQYF
NA | TRBJ2-6 | NA | TRBV29-1 | TGCAGCGTTGAGGGCCAGTACTCTGGGGCCAACGTCCTGACTTTC | CSVEGQYSGANVLTF
many | TRBJ2-4 | NA | TRBV2 | TGTGCCAGCAACCCACAGGGCGGGTCGGTGAAAAACATTCAGTACTTC | CASNPQGGSVKNIQYF
NA | TRBJ1-5 | TRBD1 | TRBV6-1 | TGTGCCAGCAGTCCGGACAGGGCGAATCAGCCCCAGCATTTT | CASSPDRANQPQHF
NA | TRBJ2-1 | TRBD1 | TRBV4-2 | TGTGCCAGCAGCCAAGATTATCCAGGGGGCAGCTATGAGCAGTTCTTC | CASSQDYPGGSYEQFF
many | TRBJ2-7 | NA | TRBV30 | TGTGCCTGGAGTGTACTAGGGGTTAGCTCCTACGAGCAGTACTTC | CAWSVLGVSSYEQYF
NA | TRBJ2-1 | NA | TRBV19 | TGTGCCAGTAGCGGAACTAGCATAAATGAGCAGTTCTTC | CASSGTSINEQFF
many | TRBJ1-5 | NA | TRBV20-1 | TGCAGTGCTAGCGACGGCAGCAATCAGCCCCAGCATTTT | CSASDGSNQPQHF
many | TRBJ1-5 | NA | TRBV6-1 | TGTGCCAGCAGATCCAAGGGACTTACGCAGCCCCAGCATTTT | CASRSKGLTQPQHF
many | TRBJ2-1 | NA | TRBV2 | TGTGCCAGCAGTCGGGACCGCCTGGGAAATGAGCAGTTCTTC | CASSRDRLGNEQFF
NA | TRBJ2-7 | TRBD1 | TRBV11-1 | TGTGCCAGCAGCCAGGGACAGGGCAGCCCAGAGCAGTACTTC | CASSQGQGSPEQYF